The next 15 T cell receptor beta chains were all read from a single sample in a study of blood T cell repertoires in COVID-19. Clones were sequenced by immunoSEQ multiplex PCR, and TCRdb holds only the in-frame ones, with some missing. The sample consists of 200,000 to 250,000 clones, approximately 90% of them appearing once. Sequenced sample: PBMCs or T cells enriched from blood (not recorded which). These receptors came from a man aged 18 to 29 with acute COVID-19.

This rearrangement joins TRBV7-2 to TRBJ2-5; maybe TRBD2 (7 bases). V gave up 5 bases and J gave up 3 bases, with 13 bases separating them. This CDR3 has 14 amino acids. CDR1 SGHTA and CDR2 FQGNSA come from the germline V gene. This CDR3 reads CASSRGGAEETQYF. The CDR3 DNA reads as TGTGCCAGCAGCCGTGGGGGGGCTGAAGAGACCCAGTACTTC.

This clone was counted once. V and J are TRBV5-4 and TRBJ2-3, with D possibly being TRBD2 (6 bases). Per the germline V gene, CDR1 is SGHNT and CDR2 is YYREEE (reference sequence). This CDR3 has 14 residues. Trimming took off 0 bases at V and 6 bases at J, with 11 bases between the two ends. CDR3 loop: CASSLEAEGDTQYF. CDR3 bases: TGTGCCAGCAGCTTGGAGGCGGAGGGGGATACGCAGTATTTT. The entire variable domain, with the rest obtained from reference TRBV5-4 and TRBJ2-3, is as follows: ETGVTQSPTHLIKTRGQQVTLRCSSQSGHNTVSWYQQALGQGPQFIFQYYREEENGRGNFPPRFSGLQFPNYSSELNVNALELDDSALYLCASSLEAEGDTQYFGPGTRLTVL.

This rearrangement joins TRBV7-4 to TRBJ2-7, with D possibly matching TRBD1 (5 bases). Trimming removed 5 bases at V and 1 base at J, with 12 bases between. The CDR3 length is 14 residues. Germline V gives CDR1 SGHVT, CDR2 SQSDAQ. The CDR3 region has the DNA TGTGCCAGCAGCCCAATGCGGACATCCTACGAGCAGTACTTC. It specifies CASSPMRTSYEQYF.

This rearrangement joins TRBV3-1 (or the pseudogene TRBV3-2) to TRBJ2-1, with 9 bases aligning to TRBD2. CDR3 length: 17 residues. Germline V gene sequence: CDR1 LGHDT, CDR2 YNNKEL (reference sequence). Trimming took 3 bases from V and 4 from J; bases not matched to a gene: 10. CDR3 amino acids: CASSHTEAGGVYNEQFF. Here the CDR3 DNA reads TGTGCCAGCAGCCACACGGAAGCGGGAGGCGTATACAATGAGCAGTTCTTC.

The chain is built from TRBV12-3 or TRBV12-4 and TRBJ1-5; tentative D call: TRBD1 (6 bases). Trimming stripped 6 bases from V and 6 bases from J, with 12 bases between. The CDR3 is made up of 13 amino acids. The CDR3: CASRQGLLQPQHF. The CDR3 nucleotides read TGTGCCAGCAGACAGGGTTTGCTTCAGCCCCAGCATTTT.

The genes are TRBV28 and TRBJ2-7, with D possibly matching TRBD2 (6 bases). This CDR3 spans 15 amino acids. Germline V gene lookup returns CDR1 MDHEN and CDR2 SYDVKM. Deletions cut 4 bases from V and 3 bases from J, with 16 bases between. The CDR3 nucleotides are TGTGCCAGCAGTTATACAGGCCCAGCGGGCTACGAGCAGTACTTC. It is translated as CASSYTGPAGYEQYF.

V and J are TRBV19 and TRBJ1-2; D is ambiguous. From germline, CDR1 is LNHDA and CDR2 SQIVND (reference sequence). V was clipped by 5 bases and J by 4 bases, with 8 bases between them. The CDR3 runs 12 residues. The CDR3 nucleotides are TGTGCCAGTAGTTTTGGACTCTATGGCTACACCTTC. Residues: CASSFGLYGYTF.

The V gene is TRBV30, the J gene TRBJ1-1; weak D call: TRBD1 (6 bases). The V gene lost 3 bases and the J gene lost 3 bases, with 14 bases spanning the gap. This CDR3 spans 14 amino acids. Germline-derived CDR1 and CDR2 are GTSNPN and SVGIG (reference sequence). The CDR3: CAWSLGTFDTEAFF. CDR3 nucleotides: TGTGCCTGGAGCCTGGGGACATTTGACACTGAAGCTTTCTTT.

The chain employs TRBV19 and TRBJ1-5; D remains ambiguous. The germline V gene encodes CDR1 LNHDA and CDR2 SQIVND (reference sequence). The CDR3 has 14 residues. V was trimmed by 7 bases and J by 6 bases, leaving 16 bases between them. For the CDR3, the DNA is TGTGCCAGTACTCCTGGGTACCCAGGTCAGCCCCAGCATTTT. Its translation: CASTPGYPGQPQHF.

This sequence joins TRBV10-1 and TRBJ2-7; D remains unclear. Trimming removed 4 bases at V and 6 bases at J, with 16 bases between. There are 14 residues in the CDR3. Germline lookup yields CDR1 WNHNN and CDR2 SYGVQD (reference sequence). Here the CDR3 DNA reads TGCGCCAGCAGTGCTCCTGGCGGCCCGTGCGAGCAGTACTTC. Translation: CASSAPGGPCEQYF.

The rearrangement joins TRBV19 to TRBJ2-5, with D possibly matching TRBD1 (5 bases). The V end lost 3 bases, the J end lost 2 bases, and 16 bases lay between the germline ends. Germline V gene lookup returns CDR1 LNHDA and CDR2 SQIVND (reference sequence). CDR3 length equals 16 residues. This chain's CDR3 is CASSITSQGGQETQYF. In DNA, the CDR3 is TGTGCCAGTAGTATTACGAGCCAGGGTGGACAAGAGACCCAGTACTTC.

Worth noting for this clone: The same CDR3 is also encoded by other DNA sequences in this sample. The V gene is TRBV18, the J gene TRBJ2-3; tentatively, D is TRBD2 (5 bases). The CDR3 loop spans 13 amino acids. Germline V gene lookup returns CDR1 KGHSH and CDR2 LQKENI. Trimming removed 6 bases at V and 1 base at J, with 8 bases between. The CDR3 nucleotides are TGTGCCAGCTCTACCGGGGGCACAGATACGCAGTATTTT. Translation gives CASSTGGTDTQYF.

This sequence joins TRBV28 and TRBJ1-5; 7 bases line up with TRBD1. The germline V gene has CDR1 MDHEN and CDR2 SYDVKM. The CDR3 consists of 14 residues. Trimming at V came to 5 bases and at J to 1 base, leaving 2 bases not matched to a gene. CDR3 protein: CASSEQGSNQPQHF. In DNA form, the CDR3 reads TGTGCCAGCAGTGAACAGGGGAGCAATCAGCCCCAGCATTTT.

This rearrangement joins TRBV3-1 (or the pseudogene TRBV3-2) to TRBJ2-1; 7 nucleotides agree with TRBD2. Germline V lookup: CDR1 LGHDT, CDR2 YNNKEL (reference sequence). The V and J ends lost 3 bases and 1 base, in that order; junction bases with no gene match: 6. This CDR3 region has 16 residues. The CDR3 DNA reads TGTGCCAGCAGCCAGGCTGGACTAGGGTCCTACAATGAGCAGTTCTTC. Translation gives CASSQAGLGSYNEQFF.

Written as DNA, the CDR3 is TGTGCCAGCAGCGTAGGGCACTCTGGAAACACCATATATTTT. Translating gives CASSVGHSGNTIYF. The gene calls are TRBV9 and TRBJ1-3, with D uncertain. The CDR3 consists of 14 residues. Germline CDR1 is SGDLS and CDR2 is YYNGEE. Deletions cut 0 bases from V and 0 bases from J, with 4 bases between.